Each of the 32 T cell receptor beta chains below was sequenced from the same sample in a study of blood T cell repertoires in COVID-19. Produced via immunoSEQ multiplex PCR; TCRdb's table is partial and in-frame only. The repertoire includes around 30,000 clones, about 80% of them detected once, and under 45% sits in the top ten. Sequenced material: peripheral blood. Every receptor here comes from an elderly woman with acute or convalescent COVID-19.

This sequence joins TRBV10-1 and TRBJ2-2; maybe TRBD2 (5 bases). V shed 5 bases and J shed 1 base, with 8 bases lying between them. The CDR3 loop spans 14 amino acids. Germline V lookup: CDR1 WNHNN, CDR2 SYGVQD (reference sequence). CDR3 in amino acids: CASSRGQNTGELFF. CDR3 sequence (DNA): TGCGCCAGCAGTCGGGGTCAGAACACCGGGGAGCTGTTTTTT.

The DNA of the CDR3 is TGCAGCGTCGCCGGCCTAGCGGCGCCCAGCTCCTACGAGCAGTACTTC. It encodes CSVAGLAAPSSYEQYF. This rearrangement joins TRBV29-1 to TRBJ2-7; 7 nucleotides align to TRBD2. The V segment lost 6 bases and the J segment 0 bases; nucleotides outside the gene matches: 14. Germline CDR1 reads SQVTM; CDR2 reads ANQGSEA. CDR3 length: 16 residues.

The sample holds one count of this clone. This chain uses TRBV11-2 with TRBJ2-1; 9 bases line up with TRBD2. Germline values: CDR1 SGHAT, CDR2 FQNNGV. CDR3 length: 17 residues. V dropped 2 bases and J dropped 9; count of bases not matched to a gene: 14. CDR3 sequence (DNA): TGTGCCAGCAGCTTATGGTCTAGCGGGACCCTTATTCTTGAGCAGTTCTTC. Translated, it gives CASSLWSSGTLILEQFF.

The chain combines TRBV10-3 with TRBJ2-5, with TRBD2 matching 10 bases. The CDR3 totals 14 residues. CDR1 and CDR2 from the germline V gene are ENHRY and SYGVKD. The V segment lost 7 bases and the J segment 2 bases; nucleotides outside the gene matches: 4. CDR3 protein: CAIKGTSAQETQYF. The CDR3 region has the DNA TGTGCCATCAAAGGGACTAGCGCGCAAGAGACCCAGTACTTC.

The J gene is TRBJ1-1, the V gene TRBV7-9; TRBD1 matches 7 bases. Germline V gives CDR1 SEHNR, CDR2 FQNEAQ (reference sequence). The CDR3 is 16 amino acids. Trimming removed 5 bases from V and 0 bases from J; junction bases left unmatched: 9. CDR3: CASSRLTRGMNTEAFF. The CDR3 nucleotides read TGTGCCAGCAGCCGATTGACCAGGGGGATGAACACTGAAGCTTTCTTT.

The chain joins TRBV19 to TRBJ2-7, with 9 positions matching TRBD1. J was trimmed by 6 bases and V by 5 bases; bases with no gene match: 5. This CDR3 comprises 13 residues. CDR1 and CDR2 from the germline V gene are LNHDA and SQIVND (reference sequence). The CDR3 nucleotides read TGTGCCAGTAGTCAACAGGGGGCGGGCGAGCAGTACTTC. Translated, it gives CASSQQGAGEQYF. The entire variable domain, with the rest obtained from reference TRBV19 and TRBJ2-7, is as follows: DGGITQSPKYLFRKEGQNVTLSCEQNLNHDAMYWYRQDPGQGLRLIYYSQIVNDFQKGDIAEGYSVSREKKESFPLTVTSAQKNPTAFYLCASSQQGAGEQYFGPGTRLTVT.

The V call is TRBV19, the J call TRBJ2-1, with 10 bases identical to TRBD2. After removal of 6 bases from V and 8 bases from J, the junction contained 13 bases not matched to a gene. The CDR3 consists of 16 residues. CDR1 is LNHDA and CDR2 is SQIVND in the germline V gene (reference sequence). CDR3 DNA: TGTGCCAGTAGATTTTCCGGCAGCGGGGGGGCGCATGAGCAGTTCTTC. Protein sequence: CASRFSGSGGAHEQFF.

The chain links TRBV6-5 to TRBJ2-1, with a weak D call TRBD2 (5 bases). Germline-derived CDR1 and CDR2 are MNHEY and SVGAGI. V dropped 6 bases and J dropped 0 bases, with 12 bases sitting between them. CDR3 length equals 15 residues. The CDR3 DNA sequence: TGTGCCAGCAGCGAGCGGACTCCCTCCTACAATGAGCAGTTCTTC. This encodes CASSERTPSYNEQFF.

The chain recombines TRBV28 with TRBJ2-5; 8 bases line up with TRBD2. With 10 bases clipped from V and 0 bases from J, the junction kept 10 bases outside the gene matches. CDR3 length: 15 residues. Germline CDR1 and CDR2: MDHEN and SYDVKM. The CDR3 region has the DNA TGTGCCATCTCTCCTCCGGGACTAGACCAAGAGACCCAGTACTTC. Protein: CAISPPGLDQETQYF.

The chain joins TRBV3-1 (or the pseudogene TRBV3-2) to TRBJ1-6, with 8 bases lining up with TRBD1. CDR3 length: 15 amino acids. With 5 bases clipped from V and 6 bases from J, the junction kept 6 bases outside the gene matches. The V gene's germline CDR1 is LGHDT and CDR2 YNNKEL (reference sequence). CDR3 nucleotides: TGTGCCAGCAGCTTCCGGACAGGGAGTAATTCACCCCTCCACTTT. Protein: CASSFRTGSNSPLHF.

The chain joins TRBV7-2 to TRBJ2-1; 10 bases agree with TRBD2. This CDR3 comprises 15 residues. CDR1 is SGHTA, CDR2 FQGNSA, per germline. V lost 5 bases and J lost 3; bases outside the gene matches: 4. The CDR3 nucleotides read TGTGCCAGCAGCGCCTGGACTAGCGGCTACAATGAGCAGTTCTTC. This gives the protein CASSAWTSGYNEQFF.

The chain employs TRBV3-1 (or the pseudogene TRBV3-2) and TRBJ2-7; 7 bases are shared with TRBD1. V was pared by 3 bases and J by 2 bases, with 10 bases of the junction left unmatched. CDR1 and CDR2 from the germline V gene are LGHDT and YNNKEL (reference sequence). The CDR3 totals 16 residues. This chain's CDR3 is CASSHPGTGAAYEQYF. The CDR3 nucleotides are TGTGCCAGCAGCCACCCCGGAACAGGGGCGGCCTACGAGCAGTACTTC.

The count of this clone is one. This sequence joins TRBV24-1 and TRBJ2-7; 7 positions agree with TRBD2. Germline V lookup: CDR1 KGHDR, CDR2 SFDVKD. This CDR3 has 14 residues. The V segment lost 4 bases and the J segment 7 bases; nucleotides outside the gene matches: 9. CDR3 in DNA: TGTGCCACCAGTGACCCGGGGAGGGCGTATGAGCAGTACTTC. It yields the protein CATSDPGRAYEQYF.

This clone was found a few times. The chain carries TRBV3-1 (or the pseudogene TRBV3-2) and TRBJ2-3, with no clear D. The germline CDR1 and CDR2 sequences are LGHDT and YNNKEL (reference sequence). The CDR3 runs 15 residues. V gave up 1 base and J gave up 5 bases, with 13 bases separating them. The CDR3 region is CASSQGFVAEDTQYF. As DNA, the CDR3 is TGTGCCAGCAGCCAAGGCTTTGTAGCTGAAGATACGCAGTATTTT.

The genes are TRBV4-2 and TRBJ2-3; possible D gene TRBD1, 7 bases. V was pared by 5 bases and J by 0 bases, with 18 bases between. This CDR3 region has 17 residues. CDR1 and CDR2 (germline): LGHNA, YNFKEQ. This CDR3 is CASSNFGGGRSTDTQYF. CDR3 sequence (DNA): TGTGCCAGCAGCAACTTTGGAGGGGGCCGTAGCACAGATACGCAGTATTTT.

The chain uses TRBV6-4 and TRBJ2-1, with 7 bases lining up with TRBD2. Trimming took 3 bases from V and 9 from J; bases not matched to a gene: 2. This CDR3 spans 12 amino acids. Germline lookup yields CDR1 MRHNA and CDR2 SNTAGT. CDR3 residues: CASSDSGREQFF. CDR3 nucleotide sequence: TGTGCCAGCAGTGATAGCGGGCGTGAGCAGTTCTTC.

The chain joins TRBV28 to TRBJ2-1; 8 nucleotides agree with TRBD2. Unmatched junction bases numbered 6, after V lost 6 bases and J lost 8 bases. This CDR3 has 13 amino acids. Germline CDR1 MDHEN, CDR2 SYDVKM. The CDR3 spells CASRPGGGHEQFF. For the CDR3, the DNA is TGTGCCAGCAGGCCGGGGGGGGGACATGAGCAGTTCTTC.

This clone has just one count. V and J are TRBV6-2 or TRBV6-3 and TRBJ1-1, with a weak D call TRBD1 (5 bases). The germline V gene encodes CDR1 MNHEY and CDR2 SVGEGT. The CDR3 is 15 residues long. V gave up 3 bases and J gave up 5 bases, with 16 bases separating them. The CDR3 DNA reads as TGTGCCAGCAGTTATAGGGGACTCGGGAGGACTGAAGCTTTCTTT. As protein: CASSYRGLGRTEAFF.

The V and J genes are TRBV5-1 and TRBJ1-6; TRBD1 agrees at 8 bases. J lost 7 bases, V lost 0 bases, and 6 bases had no gene match. This CDR3 spans 16 amino acids. Looked up from germline, CDR1 is SGHRS and CDR2 is YFSETQ. The CDR3 protein is CASSLDGDRYNSPLHF. The CDR3 coding sequence is TGCGCCAGCAGCTTGGATGGGGACAGGTACAATTCACCCCTCCACTTT.

J is TRBJ2-7 and V is TRBV7-2; tentatively, D is TRBD2 (5 bases). The germline gives CDR1 SGHTA, CDR2 FQGNSA. Trimming took 1 base from V and 4 from J, leaving 11 bases between them. This CDR3 is built from 14 residues. Here the CDR3 reads CASSLGTGVYEQYF. The CDR3 DNA is TGTGCCAGCAGCTTAGGGACCGGGGTTTACGAGCAGTACTTC. The full variable domain, its missing parts supplied by reference TRBV7-2 and TRBJ2-7, is GAGVSQSPSNKVTEKGKDVELRCDPISGHTALYWYRQSLGQGLEFLIYFQGNSAPDKSGLPSDRFSAERTGGSVSTLTIQRTQQEDSAVYLCASSLGTGVYEQYFGPGTRLTVT.

The chain couples TRBV2 to TRBJ2-7; D not resolved. V was pared by 1 base and J by 4 bases, with 5 bases between. Per germline, CDR1 SNHLY and CDR2 FYNNEI. The CDR3 spans 12 residues. The CDR3 region is CASSEVGYEQYF. The CDR3 DNA reads as TGTGCCAGCAGTGAAGTCGGGTACGAGCAGTACTTC.

This clone was seen a single time. The V call is TRBV21-1, the J call TRBJ1-3. TRBV21-1 is annotated as a pseudogene. This CDR3 spans 15 amino acids. CDR3 loop: CASSIEGGDRNTIYF. For the CDR3, the DNA is TGTGCCAGCAGCATCGAGGGGGGGGATAGAAACACCATATATTTT.

The chain links TRBV25-1 to TRBJ1-5; D ambiguous. Germline lookup yields CDR1 MGHDK and CDR2 SYGVNS. The CDR3 is made up of 14 amino acids. V lost 4 bases to trimming and J lost 4 bases, with 11 bases between them. For the CDR3, the DNA is TGTGCCAGCAGTGGGGCCGGTCGGAATCAGCCCCAGCATTTT. Its translation: CASSGAGRNQPQHF.

The chain is built from TRBV4-1 and TRBJ2-1, with D hard to call. V was pared by 1 base and J by 5 bases, with 6 bases between. Looked up from germline, CDR1 is MGHRA and CDR2 is YSYEKL. The CDR3 spans 13 residues. CDR3 in amino acids: CASSQGAHNEQFF. DNA for the CDR3: TGCGCCAGCAGCCAAGGAGCCCACAATGAGCAGTTCTTC.

This sequence joins TRBV6-5 and TRBJ2-6; D not certain. This CDR3 spans 16 amino acids. CDR1 MNHEY and CDR2 SVGAGI come from the germline V gene. The V end lost 0 bases, the J end lost 1 base, and 7 bases lay between the germline ends. The CDR3 region is CASSYSMSSGANVLTF. The CDR3 nucleotides read TGTGCCAGCAGTTACTCGATGAGTTCTGGGGCCAACGTCCTGACTTTC.

This clone occurred a few times. The chain employs TRBV6-2 or TRBV6-3 and TRBJ2-2, with 7 nucleotides matching TRBD2. The CDR3 contains 18 residues. Trimming at V came to 2 bases and at J to 7 bases, leaving 16 bases not matched to a gene. CDR1 and CDR2 from the germline V gene are MNHEY and SVGEGT. The CDR3 loop is CASSYVPYGGRSHGELFF. Here the CDR3 DNA reads TGTGCCAGCAGTTACGTTCCTTATGGCGGGAGAAGTCACGGGGAGCTGTTTTTT.

In DNA, the CDR3 is TGTGCCAGCAGCGTAGTAGCGACAGGGGCTGGAAACACCATATATTTT. Translating it yields CASSVVATGAGNTIYF. The V gene is TRBV9, the J gene TRBJ1-3; the match to TRBD1 covers 8 bases. Germline values: CDR1 SGDLS, CDR2 YYNGEE. J lost 2 bases, V lost 0 bases, and 4 bases had no gene match. The CDR3 is 16 amino acids. The variable domain in full, with the rest retrieved from reference TRBV9 and TRBJ1-3, is DSGVTQTPKHLITATGQRVTLRCSPRSGDLSVYWYQQSLDQGLQFLIQYYNGEERAKGNILERFSAQQFPDLHSELNLSSLELGDSALYFCASSVVATGAGNTIYFGEGSWLTVV.

This clone was counted a single time. The V and J genes are TRBV18 and TRBJ1-1; 8 nucleotides agree with TRBD1. V trimming: 3 bases; J trimming: 3 bases; junction bases outside the gene matches: 3. CDR1 and CDR2 (germline): KGHSH, LQKENI. The CDR3 is 14 residues long. The CDR3 nucleotides are TGTGCCAGCTCACCCGCGACAGGGGACACTGAAGCTTTCTTT. Amino acids: CASSPATGDTEAFF.

The V and J genes are TRBV28 and TRBJ2-1, with 9 bases identical to TRBD1. This CDR3 region has 12 residues. V was clipped by 4 bases and J by 16 bases; unmatched bases: 8. In germline, CDR1 is MDHEN, CDR2 SYDVKM. The chain's CDR3 is CASSSSGQGYFF. The CDR3 nucleotides are TGTGCCAGCAGTTCCTCGGGACAGGGCTATTTCTTC.

The chain carries TRBV5-6 and TRBJ2-7; TRBD1 matches at 9 bases. The junction had 8 bases not matched to a gene; V was cut back by 1 base and J by 3 bases. The CDR3 loop spans 16 amino acids. Germline V gene lookup returns CDR1 SGHDT and CDR2 YYEEEE. The CDR3 here is CASSLFGGQGIYEQYF. The CDR3 DNA is TGTGCCAGCAGCTTGTTCGGGGGACAGGGAATCTACGAGCAGTACTTC. Filled out from reference TRBV5-6 and TRBJ2-7, the complete variable domain reads DAGVTQSPTHLIKTRGQQVTLRCSPKSGHDTVSWYQQALGQGPQFIFQYYEEEERQRGNFPDRFSGHQFPNYSSELNVNALLLGDSALYLCASSLFGGQGIYEQYFGPGTRLTVT.

This sequence joins TRBV11-2 and TRBJ1-6, with TRBD1 as a possible D gene (6 bases). V was trimmed by 4 bases and J by 6 bases, leaving 13 bases between them. The CDR3 loop spans 15 amino acids. CDR1 is SGHAT, CDR2 FQNNGV, per germline. The CDR3 region is CASSYHGQINSPLHF. The CDR3 DNA follows: TGTGCCAGCAGCTACCACGGACAGATTAATTCACCCCTCCACTTT.

This sequence joins TRBV19 and TRBJ2-1; 9 nucleotides align to TRBD2. V was clipped by 9 bases and J by 2 bases; unmatched bases: 2. The V gene's germline CDR1 is LNHDA and CDR2 SQIVND (reference sequence). This CDR3 has 13 amino acids. DNA for the CDR3: TGTGCCAGCAAGCGGGAGGCCTACAATGAGCAGTTCTTC. Protein product: CASKREAYNEQFF.